This T cell receptor (beta chain) was sequenced during a study of CD8 T cells in Susac syndrome. After extraction with the RNeasy kit, 0.5 to 1 ug of the RNA was reverse transcribed using random hexamers. Each CDR3 protein is one row after TCRdb ran MiXCR on the immunoSEQ multiplex PCR reads. Of about 400,000 distinct CDR3 sequences in the sample, 75% to 90% were seen once. Germline assignment: CDR1 MNHEY and CDR2 SVGEGT. Trimming took 7 bases from V and 5 from J; bases not matched to a gene: 9. The CDR3 length is 14 residues. This rearrangement joins TRBV6-2 or TRBV6-3 to TRBJ1-1, with 8 bases fitting TRBD1. The source material was CD8+ T cells from PBMCs. The TCR comes from a human donor with multiple sclerosis. This CDR3 reads CASTLQGVLTEAFF. CDR3 bases: TGTGCCAGCACTCTACAGGGGGTATTGACTGAAGCTTTCTTT.